These 25 T cell receptor beta chains were all obtained from the same sample, sequenced in a study of blood T cell repertoires in COVID-19. The data were produced by immunoSEQ multiplex PCR, yet TCRdb's version contains in-frame clones alone and is incomplete. Among under 200,000 clones listed, roughly nine tenths were seen once. Sequencing was performed on peripheral blood. These receptors originate from a woman in her 70s with acute or convalescent COVID-19.

This chain uses TRBV2 with TRBJ1-2, with 7 bases fitting TRBD1. The CDR3 covers 12 residues. Germline assignment: CDR1 SNHLY and CDR2 FYNNEI. Losses at the gene ends were 6 bases for V and 6 bases for J; bases not matched to a gene: 4. The CDR3 DNA is TGTGCCAGCAGCACAGGGGCCGATGGCTACACCTTC. Translating it yields CASSTGADGYTF. Filled out from reference TRBV2 and TRBJ1-2, the complete variable domain reads EPEVTQTPSHQVTQMGQEVILRCVPISNHLYFYWYRQILGQKVEFLVSFYNNEISEKSEIFDDQFSVERPDGSNFTLKIRSTKLEDSAMYFCASSTGADGYTFGSGTRLTVV.

The genes are TRBV30 and TRBJ1-2; D remains ambiguous. V gave up 0 bases and J gave up 1 base, with 6 bases separating them. The CDR3 sequence is 13 residues long. CDR1 and CDR2 (germline): GTSNPN, SVGIG (reference sequence). The CDR3 is CAWSVNSNYGYTF. CDR3 in DNA: TGTGCCTGGAGTGTAAATAGTAACTATGGCTACACCTTC.

The rearrangement uses TRBV12-3 or TRBV12-4 and TRBJ1-2, with 7 nucleotides matching TRBD1. The trim removed 8 bases at V and 0 bases at J, leaving 3 bases unmatched. CDR3 length equals 13 residues. The CDR3 DNA sequence: TGTGCCAGCCGAGGGGGCCCTAACTATGGCTACACCTTC. Amino acids: CASRGGPNYGYTF.

V gene TRBV18 combines with J gene TRBJ1-5, with 8 bases aligning to TRBD1. The germline V gene encodes CDR1 KGHSH and CDR2 LQKENI. This CDR3 spans 15 amino acids. V shed 1 base, J shed 5 bases, and the junction held 4 bases outside the gene matches. In DNA form, the CDR3 reads TGTGCCAGCTCACCACGGACAGGGAGTGATCAGCCCCAGCATTTT. Its protein is CASSPRTGSDQPQHF.

The genes are TRBV28 and TRBJ2-1, with 8 bases aligning to TRBD1. The length of the CDR3 is 15 residues. The germline V gene has CDR1 MDHEN and CDR2 SYDVKM. The V gene end was trimmed by 5 bases and the J gene end by 4 bases; junction bases not matched to a gene: 7. The CDR3 protein is CASSPPGGAYNEQFF. The CDR3 DNA reads as TGTGCCAGCAGTCCCCCAGGGGGCGCGTACAATGAGCAGTTCTTC.

The chain joins TRBV13 to TRBJ1-2; 7 nucleotides agree with TRBD1. Per the germline V gene, CDR1 is PRHDT and CDR2 is FYEKMQ (reference sequence). CDR3 size: 12 residues. The V segment lost 5 bases and the J segment 6 bases; nucleotides outside the gene matches: 3. The DNA for the CDR3 is TGTGCCAGCAGCCTTGGACAGGATGGCTACACCTTC. This encodes CASSLGQDGYTF. The full variable domain, its missing parts supplied by reference TRBV13 and TRBJ1-2, is AAGVIQSPRHLIKEKRETATLKCYPIPRHDTVYWYQQGPGQDPQFLISFYEKMQSDKGSIPDRFSAQQFSDYHSELNMSSLELGDSALYFCASSLGQDGYTFGSGTRLTVV.

The V call is TRBV10-3, the J call TRBJ1-5; 9 nucleotides agree with TRBD1. Looked up from germline, CDR1 is ENHRY and CDR2 is SYGVKD. The CDR3 has 18 residues. V shed 2 bases, J shed 0 bases, and the junction held 8 bases outside the gene matches. CDR3 amino acids: CAISETGGQGGSNQPQHF. In DNA, the CDR3 is TGTGCCATCAGTGAGACAGGGGGCCAAGGAGGTAGCAATCAGCCCCAGCATTTT.

V gene TRBV5-6 combines with J gene TRBJ1-6; D unclear. The CDR3 spans 16 residues. The germline V gene has CDR1 SGHDT and CDR2 YYEEEE. V lost 6 bases to trimming and J lost 7 bases, with 20 bases between them. The CDR3 loop reads CASTKEDGVGNSPLHF. The CDR3 DNA reads as TGTGCCAGCACCAAAGAGGACGGGGTGGGCAATTCACCCCTCCACTTT.

This chain connects TRBV6-6 to TRBJ1-2; no firm D call. The germline gives CDR1 MNHNY, CDR2 SVGAGI (reference sequence). V was shortened by 0 bases and J by 0 bases, with 8 bases between the two germline ends. The CDR3 consists of 15 residues. Here the CDR3 DNA reads TGTGCCAGCAGTTACTCGTACAGTTCTAACTATGGCTACACCTTC. It is translated as CASSYSYSSNYGYTF.

The chain combines TRBV18 with TRBJ2-2, with 7 positions matching TRBD1. CDR1 and CDR2 from the germline V gene are KGHSH and LQKENI. The length of the CDR3 is 15 residues. V dropped 3 bases and J dropped 1; count of bases not matched to a gene: 2. The CDR3 loop is CASSPGTVNTGELFF. As DNA, the CDR3 is TGTGCCAGCTCACCTGGGACAGTGAACACCGGGGAGCTGTTTTTT.

This clone has more than one count but fewer than ten. The chain recombines TRBV3-1 (or the pseudogene TRBV3-2) with TRBJ1-2; TRBD1 might be the D (6 bases). This CDR3 is 13 amino acids long. The germline gives CDR1 LGHDT, CDR2 YNNKEL (reference sequence). V shed 7 bases and J shed 8 bases, with 17 bases lying between them. CDR3 nucleotide sequence: TGTGCCAGCACCCCCCGGTGGGGGGGCGGCTACACCTTC. Translated: CASTPRWGGGYTF.

V gene TRBV7-6 combines with J gene TRBJ2-7; TRBD1 might be the D (7 bases). The CDR3 contains 13 residues. CDR1 is SGHVS and CDR2 is FNYEAQ in the germline V gene. V was trimmed by 5 bases and J by 2 bases, leaving 10 bases between them. In nucleotides, the CDR3 is TGTGCCAGCAGCCAGGGGGGAGCCTACGAGCAGTACTTC. Amino acids: CASSQGGAYEQYF.

The V call is TRBV11-2, the J call TRBJ2-3; 7 positions agree with TRBD2. Per the germline V gene, CDR1 is SGHAT and CDR2 is FQNNGV. The CDR3 contains 16 residues. J gave up 3 bases and V 5 bases, and 11 bases lay outside the gene matches. The CDR3 coding sequence is TGTGCCAGCAGCCTTAGACTAGCTCCCGTTACAGATACGCAGTATTTT. Its translation is CASSLRLAPVTDTQYF. Filled out from reference TRBV11-2 and TRBJ2-3, the complete variable domain reads EAGVAQSPRYKIIEKRQSVAFWCNPISGHATLYWYQQILGQGPKLLIQFQNNGVVDDSQLPKDRFSAERLKGVDSTLKIQPAKLEDSAVYLCASSLRLAPVTDTQYFGPGTRLTVL.

This chain links TRBV28 with TRBJ2-7; TRBD1 might be the D (5 bases). This CDR3 spans 15 amino acids. Trimming took off 4 bases at V and 1 base at J, with 14 bases between the two ends. Germline V gives CDR1 MDHEN, CDR2 SYDVKM. Here the CDR3 DNA reads TGTGCCAGCAGTTCTCCAGGGTCTGAGTCCTACGAGCAGTACTTC. This codes for CASSSPGSESYEQYF.

The sample holds one count of this clone. This sequence joins TRBV7-2 and TRBJ2-2; no definite D call. Trimming cost V 3 bases and J 6 bases, with 5 bases left between them. The CDR3 has 12 residues. CDR1 and CDR2 (germline): SGHTA, FQGNSA. In nucleotides, the CDR3 is TGTGCCAGCAGCTTTATAGCCGGGGAGCTGTTTTTT. This sequence encodes CASSFIAGELFF.

This chain connects TRBV5-4 to TRBJ1-4, with D unresolved. Germline V gene lookup returns CDR1 SGHNT and CDR2 YYREEE (reference sequence). Between the trimmed V and J ends, which lost 0 bases and 7 bases, there was a span of 10 bases. The CDR3 length is 14 residues. CDR3 DNA sequence: TGTGCCAGCAGCTTGGCCGGGAGCGGTGAAAAACTGTTTTTT. It translates to CASSLAGSGEKLFF.

The gene calls are TRBV19 and TRBJ1-5; 8 bases fit TRBD1. J gave up 1 base and V 5 bases, and 7 bases lay outside the gene matches. Germline values: CDR1 LNHDA, CDR2 SQIVND (reference sequence). The CDR3 has 16 amino acids. DNA for the CDR3: TGTGCCAGTAGTCTCCGGGACAGGCCAAGCAATCAGCCCCAGCATTTT. This codes for CASSLRDRPSNQPQHF.

This chain uses TRBV5-1 with TRBJ2-1; TRBD2 matches at 14 bases. V was clipped by 3 bases and J by 9 bases; unmatched bases: 8. Germline-derived CDR1 and CDR2 are SGHRS and YFSETQ. This CDR3 region has 16 residues. The CDR3 nucleotides read TGCGCCAGCAGCTCGGGACTAGCGGGAGATTGGGGTGAGCAGTTCTTC. Encoded protein: CASSSGLAGDWGEQFF. Together with reference TRBV5-1 and TRBJ2-1, the CDR3 gives the full variable domain: KAGVTQTPRYLIKTRGQQVTLSCSPISGHRSVSWYQQTPGQGLQFLFEYFSETQRNKGNFPGRFSGRQFSNSRSEMNVSTLELGDSALYLCASSSGLAGDWGEQFFGPGTRLTVL.

This clone showed up just once. The chain uses TRBV7-3 and TRBJ2-7; TRBD2 matches at 9 bases. V was pared by 2 bases and J by 4 bases, with 6 bases of the junction left unmatched. CDR3 length: 15 residues. Looked up from germline, CDR1 is SGHTA and CDR2 is FQGTGA. The CDR3 reads CASSLSPAGGYEQYF. The CDR3 nucleotides read TGTGCCAGCAGCTTATCCCCAGCGGGAGGATACGAGCAGTACTTC.

CDR3 nucleotide sequence: TGTGCCAGCAGTTTGCGTGAAGTCCGGGCTGAAGCTTTCTTT. Translated, it gives CASSLREVRAEAFF. This chain joins TRBV28 and TRBJ1-1; D is undetermined. V was cut by 3 bases and J by 6 bases, with 14 bases left in between. The germline CDR1 and CDR2 sequences are MDHEN and SYDVKM. The CDR3 length is 14 residues.

This chain connects TRBV7-3 to TRBJ2-7; D is ambiguous. V lost 5 bases, J lost 2 bases, and 16 bases lay in between. The CDR3 has 15 residues. The V gene's germline CDR1 is SGHTA and CDR2 FQGTGA. CDR3 bases: TGTGCCAGCAGCGAAAGCCGAGCCGCCGCCTACGAGCAGTACTTC. Translating it yields CASSESRAAAYEQYF.

This chain connects TRBV6-4 to TRBJ1-2, with a possible D match to TRBD1 (6 bases). This CDR3 has 15 amino acids. Germline V gene lookup returns CDR1 MRHNA and CDR2 SNTAGT. The V gene lost 3 bases and the J gene lost 3 bases, with 14 bases spanning the gap. This CDR3 reads CASSETGGTHYGYTF. CDR3 DNA: TGTGCCAGCAGTGAGACAGGCGGTACTCACTATGGCTACACCTTC.

J is TRBJ1-5 and V is TRBV28, with D possibly matching TRBD1 (5 bases). CDR3 size: 15 residues. The ends were cut back, 5 bases at V and 3 bases at J, with 14 bases in the middle. Germline V CDR1 and CDR2: MDHEN, SYDVKM. The CDR3 coding sequence is TGTGCCAGCAGTCCACTTGCAGGGAACAATCAGCCCCAGCATTTT. Protein product: CASSPLAGNNQPQHF.

Written as DNA, the CDR3 is TGTGCCAGCAGCTCGCTAGCGGGGGGGCGGGTTGAGCAGTTCTTC. It encodes CASSSLAGGRVEQFF. V and J are TRBV11-2 and TRBJ2-1; 12 bases align to TRBD2. With V trimmed by 4 bases and J by 9 bases, 7 bases remained unmatched. Germline-derived CDR1 and CDR2 are SGHAT and FQNNGV. The CDR3 loop spans 15 amino acids. The whole variable domain, remainder taken from reference TRBV11-2 and TRBJ2-1, is EAGVAQSPRYKIIEKRQSVAFWCNPISGHATLYWYQQILGQGPKLLIQFQNNGVVDDSQLPKDRFSAERLKGVDSTLKIQPAKLEDSAVYLCASSSLAGGRVEQFFGPGTRLTVL.

CDR3: CASSLVGGVQPQHF. The CDR3 coding sequence is TGCGCCAGCAGCTTGGTAGGAGGGGTTCAGCCCCAGCATTTT. The V gene is TRBV5-1, the J gene TRBJ1-5; D possibly corresponds to TRBD1 (5 bases). The ends were cut back, 0 bases at V and 6 bases at J, with 10 bases in the middle. The CDR3 has 14 amino acids. The germline V gene has CDR1 SGHRS and CDR2 YFSETQ.